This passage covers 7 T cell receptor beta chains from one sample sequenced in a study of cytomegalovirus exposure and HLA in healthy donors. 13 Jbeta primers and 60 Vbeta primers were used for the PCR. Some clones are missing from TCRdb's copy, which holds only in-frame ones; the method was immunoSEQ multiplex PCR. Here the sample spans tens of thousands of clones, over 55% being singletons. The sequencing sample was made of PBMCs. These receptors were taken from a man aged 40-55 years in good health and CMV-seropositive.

CDR3 protein: CATVPGLFGFF. Written as DNA, the CDR3 is TGTGCCACCGTCCCGGGTCTTTTCGGGTTTTTT. The genes are TRBV9 and TRBJ1-4, with unresolved D. Germline loops: CDR1 SGDLS, CDR2 YYNGEE. With 9 bases removed from V and 16 bases from J, the gap between germline ends came to 19 bases. The CDR3 spans 11 residues.

CDR3 residues: CASSFSSLWFF. Here the CDR3 DNA reads TGCGCCAGCAGCTTTAGTAGTCTGTGGTTCTTC. This chain links TRBV5-1 with TRBJ2-1; D ambiguous. The CDR3 runs 11 residues. The germline V and J ends were trimmed by 2 bases and 15 bases, with 12 bases remaining between them. Germline CDR1 reads SGHRS; CDR2 reads YFSETQ.

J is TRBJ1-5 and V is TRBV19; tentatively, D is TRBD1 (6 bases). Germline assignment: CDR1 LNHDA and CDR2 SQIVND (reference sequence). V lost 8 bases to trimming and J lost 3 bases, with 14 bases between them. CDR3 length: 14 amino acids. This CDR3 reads CASSLTGTNQPQHF. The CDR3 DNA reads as TGTGCCAGTTCCCTCACAGGGACCAATCAGCCCCAGCATTTT.

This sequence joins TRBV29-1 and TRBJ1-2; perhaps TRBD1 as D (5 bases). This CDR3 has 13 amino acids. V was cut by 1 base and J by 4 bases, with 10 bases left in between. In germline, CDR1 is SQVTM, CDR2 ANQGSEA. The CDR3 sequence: CSVEGGTAYGYTF. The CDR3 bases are TGCAGCGTTGAAGGGGGCACAGCCTATGGCTACACCTTC.

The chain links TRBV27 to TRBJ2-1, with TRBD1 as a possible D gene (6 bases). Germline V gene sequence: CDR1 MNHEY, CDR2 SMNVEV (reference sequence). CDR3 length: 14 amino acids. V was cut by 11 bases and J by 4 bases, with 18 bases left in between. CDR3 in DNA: TGTGCCGGACCCCCGGGACAATTTTACAATGAGCAGTTCTTC. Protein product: CAGPPGQFYNEQFF.

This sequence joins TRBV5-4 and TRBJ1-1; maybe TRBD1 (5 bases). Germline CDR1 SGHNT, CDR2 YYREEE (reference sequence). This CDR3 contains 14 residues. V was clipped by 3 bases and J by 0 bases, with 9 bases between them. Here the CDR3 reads CASSWGDMNTEAFF. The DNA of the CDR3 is TGTGCCAGCAGCTGGGGCGACATGAACACTGAAGCTTTCTTT.

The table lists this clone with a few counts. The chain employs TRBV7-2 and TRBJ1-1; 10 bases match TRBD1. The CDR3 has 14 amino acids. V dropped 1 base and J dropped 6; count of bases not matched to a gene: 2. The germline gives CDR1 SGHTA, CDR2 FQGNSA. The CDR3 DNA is TGTGCCAGCAGCTTAGGACAGGGGGCCGCTGAAGCTTTCTTT. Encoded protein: CASSLGQGAAEAFF.